The rows below give T cell receptor beta chains drawn from one sample of a study of control samples from healthy donors and cancer patients. TCRdb's copy holds only in-frame clones and misses some; the assay was immunoSEQ multiplex PCR. The data hold 130,000 to 150,000 clones, with about 93% observed a single time. Input material: PBMCs. These receptors all come from a man aged 55 to 70 with colorectal cancer. The CDR3 runs from the conserved cysteine through the conserved F or W. Each record gives: J gene, D gene, V gene, CDR3 protein, CDR3 DNA. A D gene is named only where the DNA matches it firmly.

>TRBJ1-1|NA|TRBV9
CASSVQGNMNTEAFF
TGTGCCAGCAGCGTACAGGGCAACATGAACACTGAAGCTTTCTTT
>TRBJ2-1|NA|TRBV5-1
CASSSNYGTGSYNEQFF
TGCGCCAGCAGCTCCAATTATGGGACGGGCTCCTACAATGAGCAGTTCTTC
>TRBJ2-2|TRBD2|TRBV12-3/TRBV12-4
CASSLTSPGELFF
TGTGCCAGCAGTTTGACTAGCCCCGGGGAGCTGTTTTTT
>TRBJ2-3|NA|TRBV12-3/TRBV12-4
CASSYSTDTQYF
TGTGCCAGCAGTTATAGCACAGATACGCAGTATTTT
>TRBJ1-1|NA|TRBV12-3/TRBV12-4
CASAMNTEAFF
TGTGCCAGCGCGATGAACACTGAAGCTTTCTTT
>TRBJ2-1|NA|TRBV5-1
CASSLNGKEILRTFF
TGCGCCAGCAGCTTGAATGGGAAGGAGATACTTAGGACGTTCTTC
>TRBJ2-1|TRBD2|TRBV14
CASSFSWLRTSGGVGGVEQFF
TGTGCCAGCAGCTTCTCCTGGCTCCGGACTAGCGGGGGGGTTGGAGGCGTAGAGCAGTTCTTC
>TRBJ1-6|TRBD1|TRBV4-2
CASSREGQGASYNSPLHF
TGTGCCAGCAGCCGCGAGGGACAGGGGGCCTCCTATAATTCACCCCTCCACTTT
>TRBJ1-4|NA|TRBV6-5
CASSYSLYPRSEKLFF
TGTGCCAGCAGTTACTCTCTTTACCCCCGATCAGAAAAACTGTTTTTT
>TRBJ1-1|NA|TRBV12-3/TRBV12-4
CASSLRGTEAFF
TGTGCCAGCAGTTTACGGGGGACTGAAGCTTTCTTT